Described below is a single T cell receptor (beta chain) sequence and its context. Its antigen is unknown. Each CDR3 protein gets one entry after TCRdb re-called the 5' RACE reads with MiXCR. Of fewer than 500,000 distinct CDR3 sequences in the sample, more than 20% were seen once. The sample is drawn from a study of CD8 T cells in ankylosing spondylitis. Per the germline V gene, CDR1 is DFQATT and CDR2 is SNEGSKA (reference sequence). V lost 0 bases, J lost 1 base, and 12 bases lay in between. This CDR3 is built from 16 residues. General study points: A TCR beta motif made of roughly eight highly homologous variants seemed typical of ankylosing spondylitis blood.

The source of this sequence is a male donor with ankylosing spondylitis. The chain couples TRBV20-1 to TRBJ2-2; D is possibly TRBD2 (6 bases). The sequenced material came from blood, either unsorted or a sorted T cell fraction (not recorded which). The CDR3 nucleotides read TGCAGTGCTAGAGATGTATTGCGGGGGAACACCGGGGAGCTGTTTTTT. Translation gives CSARDVLRGNTGELFF.